The 9 T cell receptor beta chains in this list originate from one sample, sequenced in a study of human T cells and chemical hapten exposure. TCRdb re-derived calls from the RACE reads in MiXCR, one entry per CDR3 protein. The sample lists over 300,000 distinct CDR3 sequences, 5% to 6.5% occurring once. Time point of the sample: pre-sensitization, week 0. Treatment noted: therapeutic diphenylcyclopropenone sensitization with weekly scalp DPC. The specimen comprised whole blood, sampled in connection with sensitization to the hapten diphenylcyclopropenone (DPC). These receptors were collected from a woman between 45 and 60 years old with alopecia areata. Some clones in this sample may be carry-over from other donors' samples.

The chain combines TRBV20-1 with TRBJ1-5, with TRBD1 identical over 8 bases. The CDR3 consists of 13 residues. Germline V gene sequence: CDR1 DFQATT, CDR2 SNEGSKA (reference sequence). V shed 6 bases, J shed 2 bases, and the junction held 3 bases outside the gene matches. The DNA of the CDR3 is TGCAGTGCCATGACAGGGGGCAATCAGCCCCAGCATTTT. It is translated as CSAMTGGNQPQHF.

This clonotype was found many times. This chain joins TRBV6-1 and TRBJ1-5; D is perhaps TRBD1 (5 bases). There are 16 residues in the CDR3. Trimming took 4 bases from V and 5 from J, leaving 18 bases between them. CDR1 and CDR2 from the germline V gene are MNHNS and SASEGT. Here the CDR3 reads CASSVGGVAVHQPQHF. CDR3 sequence (DNA): TGTGCCAGCAGTGTGGGGGGTGTAGCTGTTCATCAGCCCCAGCATTTT.

V is TRBV24-1 and J is TRBJ1-2; 8 bases are a match to TRBD1. CDR3 length: 13 residues. CDR1 and CDR2 (germline): KGHDR, SFDVKD. V shed 9 bases and J 4 bases; nucleotides not matched to a gene: 6. The CDR3 spells CATAGQGAYGYTF. The DNA for the CDR3 is TGTGCCACCGCCGGACAGGGAGCCTATGGCTACACCTTC.

With regard to this clonotype: Given a far larger clone just one base away, this is likely a sequencing read error. The chain has TRBV7-8 and TRBJ2-7; 8 bases agree with TRBD1. The germline V gene encodes CDR1 SGHVS and CDR2 FQNEAQ. The CDR3 is 12 residues long. Losses at the gene ends were 5 bases for V and 7 bases for J; bases not matched to a gene: 4. Written as DNA, the CDR3 is TGTGCCAGCAGCCCCCGGACAGGGGAGCAGTACTTC. As protein: CASSPRTGEQYF.

This clonotype came up a few times. This chain joins TRBV5-6 and TRBJ1-1; TRBD1 matches at 7 bases. The CDR3 spans 15 residues. V shed 5 bases, J shed 0 bases, and the junction held 7 bases outside the gene matches. In germline, CDR1 is SGHDT, CDR2 YYEEEE. CDR3 nucleotides: TGTGCCAGCAGATTCGCAGGGGGACTGAACACTGAAGCTTTCTTT. Its translation is CASRFAGGLNTEAFF.

This clonotype was picked up a small number of times. The chain links TRBV6-1 to TRBJ1-2; D remains ambiguous. CDR3 length: 15 amino acids. V shed 6 bases and J shed 3 bases, with 17 bases lying between them. Germline V gives CDR1 MNHNS, CDR2 SASEGT. This CDR3 is CASSSEYGRDYGYTF. The CDR3 DNA sequence: TGTGCCAGCAGCAGTGAATACGGCAGAGACTATGGCTACACCTTC.

This clonotype was picked up a small number of times. The rearrangement uses TRBV7-2 and TRBJ2-3; maybe TRBD2 (6 bases). This CDR3 region has 17 residues. CDR1 is SGHTA, CDR2 FQGNSA, per germline. V gave up 3 bases and J gave up 6 bases, with 22 bases separating them. CDR3 DNA: TGTGCCAGCAGCTTGGGCCCTGGGACTGCCGTACCGGATACGCAGTATTTT. Protein: CASSLGPGTAVPDTQYF.

This clonotype was counted a few times. CDR3 nucleotide sequence: TGTGCCAGCTCACCACATCGACAGGGATATAGCAATCAGCCCCAGCATTTT. This gives the protein CASSPHRQGYSNQPQHF. The chain uses TRBV18 and TRBJ1-5; 7 bases agree with TRBD1. In germline, CDR1 is KGHSH, CDR2 LQKENI. V shed 1 base, J shed 0 bases, and the junction held 6 bases outside the gene matches. The CDR3 contains 17 residues.

This clonotype has ten or more counts. CDR3 protein: CASTTGTSGGSPYNEQFF. CDR3 DNA: TGTGCCAGCACCACCGGGACTAGCGGGGGGTCCCCCTACAATGAGCAGTTCTTC. The chain carries TRBV9 and TRBJ2-1; 15 bases map to TRBD2. With 6 bases clipped from V and 2 bases from J, the junction kept 9 bases outside the gene matches. This CDR3 region has 18 residues. CDR1 is SGDLS, CDR2 YYNGEE, per germline.